Shown below are 25 T cell receptor beta chains from a single sample sequenced in a study of cytomegalovirus exposure and HLA in healthy donors. Primers: 60 Vbeta forward and 13 Jbeta reverse. Clones were read by immunoSEQ multiplex PCR, and TCRdb kept only the in-frame ones, dropping some. The sample records about 130,000 clones, 74% being singletons. The sample consisted of PBMCs. The receptors originated from a woman in her forties or fifties in good health and CMV-seropositive.

J is TRBJ2-3 and V is TRBV5-6; D is unclear. V was shortened by 2 bases and J by 0 bases, with 4 bases between the two germline ends. Looked up from germline, CDR1 is SGHDT and CDR2 is YYEEEE. The CDR3 contains 13 residues. The CDR3 is CASSFGSTDTQYF. CDR3 in DNA: TGTGCCAGCAGCTTCGGGAGCACAGATACGCAGTATTTT.

This sequence joins TRBV6-1 and TRBJ2-7; 8 bases agree with TRBD1. J gave up 7 bases and V 1 base, and 6 bases lay outside the gene matches. The length of the CDR3 is 14 residues. Germline CDR1 is MNHNS and CDR2 is SASEGT. The CDR3 loop reads CASSEGGTGLEQYF. The CDR3 nucleotides read TGTGCCAGCAGTGAAGGGGGGACAGGCCTAGAGCAGTACTTC.

The chain recombines TRBV19 with TRBJ1-5; D uncertain. The CDR3 has 13 residues. Trimming left V 7 bases short and J 4 bases short, with 11 bases between. Germline V gene lookup returns CDR1 LNHDA and CDR2 SQIVND (reference sequence). The CDR3 region is CASTSSANQPQHF. The CDR3 DNA follows: TGTGCCAGTACCTCCAGCGCAAATCAGCCCCAGCATTTT.

This chain links TRBV4-1 with TRBJ1-5; the match to TRBD1 covers 9 bases. This CDR3 is built from 16 residues. Germline trimming cut 0 bases from V and 6 bases from J; bases unmatched to any gene: 6. The germline V gene has CDR1 MGHRA and CDR2 YSYEKL. The CDR3 DNA reads TGCGCCAGCAGCCAAGATCCCACAGGGGGCGTTCAGCCCCAGCATTTT. Its protein is CASSQDPTGGVQPQHF.

The rearrangement uses TRBV5-6 and TRBJ1-2; a weak D match, TRBD1 (6 bases). Trimming pared 4 bases from V and 5 bases from J, leaving 18 bases between. CDR3 length: 15 amino acids. CDR1 and CDR2 (germline): SGHDT, YYEEEE. In DNA, the CDR3 is TGTGCCAGCAGCCCGTGGGACATTGTCGTGTATGGCTACACCTTC. The encoded protein is CASSPWDIVVYGYTF.

This chain connects TRBV7-2 to TRBJ1-5; D ambiguous. Per germline, CDR1 SGHTA and CDR2 FQGNSA. V shed 2 bases and J shed 2 bases, with 16 bases lying between them. The CDR3 runs to 17 residues. CDR3 loop: CASSLKWGVGGNQPQHF. For the CDR3, the DNA is TGTGCCAGCAGCTTAAAGTGGGGAGTAGGCGGCAATCAGCCCCAGCATTTT.

This rearrangement joins TRBV7-8 to TRBJ1-5; 7 positions agree with TRBD1. The germline CDR1 and CDR2 sequences are SGHVS and FQNEAQ. The length of the CDR3 is 13 residues. V shed 5 bases, J shed 7 bases, and the junction held 5 bases outside the gene matches. The CDR3 coding sequence is TGTGCCAGCAGCCGAACAGGGGACCAGCCCCAGCATTTT. The encoded protein is CASSRTGDQPQHF.

A few counts support this clone. V is TRBV7-3 and J is TRBJ2-1; 15 nucleotides align to TRBD2. This CDR3 is 16 amino acids long. Germline V gene lookup returns CDR1 SGHTA and CDR2 FQGTGA. V was clipped by 4 bases and J by 10 bases; unmatched bases: 8. CDR3 protein: CASSSRGLAGGREQFF. CDR3 sequence (DNA): TGTGCCAGCAGCTCTCGAGGACTAGCGGGGGGGCGCGAGCAGTTCTTC. The entire variable domain, with the rest obtained from reference TRBV7-3 and TRBJ2-1, is as follows: GAGVSQTPSNKVTEKGKYVELRCDPISGHTALYWYRQSLGQGPEFLIYFQGTGAADDSGLPNDRFFAVRPEGSVSTLKIQRTERGDSAVYLCASSSRGLAGGREQFFGPGTRLTVL.

The V gene is TRBV5-1, the J gene TRBJ2-2, with 9 bases matching TRBD1. The CDR3 extends over 16 amino acids. The ends lost 1 base at V and 6 bases at J; junction bases unmatched: 7. In germline, CDR1 is SGHRS, CDR2 YFSETQ. The CDR3 coding sequence is TGCGCCAGCAGCTTGATCGGACAGGGGATCTCCGGGGAGCTGTTTTTT. Its protein is CASSLIGQGISGELFF.

The chain combines TRBV29-1 with TRBJ1-2, with 7 bases matching TRBD1. The CDR3 is 13 amino acids. With 4 bases clipped from V and 3 bases from J, the junction kept 5 bases outside the gene matches. In germline, CDR1 is SQVTM, CDR2 ANQGSEA. The CDR3 spells CSVGAGGDYGYTF. In DNA form, the CDR3 reads TGCAGCGTTGGGGCAGGGGGAGACTATGGCTACACCTTC.

The chain recombines TRBV19 with TRBJ1-5; no firm D call. Germline CDR1 is LNHDA and CDR2 is SQIVND (reference sequence). This CDR3 spans 15 amino acids. Trimming shortened V by 7 bases and J by 3 bases, and 16 bases separated the two germline ends. The CDR3 sequence: CASTSGRQDNQPQHF. CDR3 DNA: TGTGCCAGTACCTCAGGAAGACAAGACAATCAGCCCCAGCATTTT.

The chain uses TRBV5-6 and TRBJ2-3; tentatively, D is TRBD2 (7 bases). CDR3 length: 17 residues. V gave up 5 bases and J gave up 0 bases, with 19 bases separating them. Germline CDR1 is SGHDT and CDR2 is YYEEEE. The DNA for the CDR3 is TGTGCCAGCAGTTCTCTAGTGGGGGGGCTGAGCACAGATACGCAGTATTTT. Translation gives CASSSLVGGLSTDTQYF.

The chain employs TRBV27 and TRBJ1-5; 7 positions match TRBD1. The CDR3 consists of 15 residues. CDR1 MNHEY and CDR2 SMNVEV come from the germline V gene (reference sequence). J lost 3 bases, V lost 2 bases, and 4 bases had no gene match. The CDR3 region has the DNA TGTGCCAGCAGTTTAGGTGGGACAGTCAATCAGCCCCAGCATTTT. It translates to CASSLGGTVNQPQHF.

V usage is TRBV4-3 and J usage is TRBJ2-3; D possibly corresponds to TRBD2 (5 bases). The V end lost 4 bases, the J end lost 0 bases, and 11 bases lay between the germline ends. The germline gives CDR1 LGHNA, CDR2 YSLEER. The CDR3 length is 15 residues. The CDR3 reads CASSREAASTDTQYF. In DNA form, the CDR3 reads TGCGCCAGCAGCCGCGAAGCGGCTAGCACAGATACGCAGTATTTT.

This rearrangement joins TRBV2 to TRBJ1-5; D gene ambiguous. The CDR3 is 14 amino acids. V was clipped by 0 bases and J by 1 base, with 4 bases between them. The germline gives CDR1 SNHLY, CDR2 FYNNEI. The CDR3 DNA follows: TGTGCCAGCAGTGAAGCGCGAAGCAATCAGCCCCAGCATTTT. Residues: CASSEARSNQPQHF.

The chain has TRBV7-7 and TRBJ2-2, with D uncertain. Germline assignment: CDR1 SSHAT and CDR2 FNYEAQ (reference sequence). With 1 base removed from V and 0 bases from J, the gap between germline ends came to 9 bases. The CDR3 is 16 amino acids. CDR3 nucleotides: TGTGCCAGCAGCTTAGGAGGAAACGCGAACACCGGGGAGCTGTTTTTT. Translation: CASSLGGNANTGELFF.

V usage is TRBV12-5 and J usage is TRBJ1-1, with 7 bases fitting TRBD1. After removal of 5 bases from V and 7 bases from J, the junction contained 13 bases not matched to a gene. The CDR3 spans 15 residues. Germline V gene lookup returns CDR1 LGHNT and CDR2 FRNRAP. The CDR3 coding sequence is TGTGCTAGTGGTACTGACTACCGGGACAGACATGAAGCTTTCTTT. Amino acids: CASGTDYRDRHEAFF.

This clone was seen only once. This chain joins TRBV5-1 and TRBJ2-7; 10 nucleotides line up with TRBD1. Germline V lookup: CDR1 SGHRS, CDR2 YFSETQ. The CDR3 extends over 15 amino acids. V lost 4 bases and J lost 3; bases outside the gene matches: 7. The CDR3 DNA sequence: TGCGCCAGCAGCCTCGGGGACAGGGGATTCTACGAGCAGTACTTC. Amino acid sequence: CASSLGDRGFYEQYF.

This clone was observed a handful of times. DNA for the CDR3: TGCGCCAGCAGCTTGGCCGAAGGGGGCAAGAACACTGAAGCTTTCTTT. Protein sequence: CASSLAEGGKNTEAFF. The chain recombines TRBV5-1 with TRBJ1-1, with 7 nucleotides matching TRBD1. CDR1 and CDR2 from the germline V gene are SGHRS and YFSETQ. The length of the CDR3 is 16 residues. Losses at the gene ends were 0 bases for V and 1 base for J; bases not matched to a gene: 6. Filled out from reference TRBV5-1 and TRBJ1-1, the complete variable domain reads KAGVTQTPRYLIKTRGQQVTLSCSPISGHRSVSWYQQTPGQGLQFLFEYFSETQRNKGNFPGRFSGRQFSNSRSEMNVSTLELGDSALYLCASSLAEGGKNTEAFFGQGTRLTVV.

This clone was counted a few times. The rearrangement links TRBV6-6 to TRBJ2-2, with TRBD1 as a possible D gene (6 bases). Trimming cost V 2 bases and J 0 bases, with 10 bases left between them. Germline V lookup: CDR1 MNHNY, CDR2 SVGAGI (reference sequence). The CDR3 spans 16 residues. As DNA, the CDR3 is TGTGCCAGCAGTTACCGAGGACAGACGAACACCGGGGAGCTGTTTTTT. Translation: CASSYRGQTNTGELFF.

This clone was recorded a few times. The rearrangement links TRBV5-8 to TRBJ1-3, with 9 bases identical to TRBD1. This CDR3 is built from 17 residues. The V gene's germline CDR1 is SGHTS and CDR2 YDEGEE. Germline trimming cut 8 bases from V and 0 bases from J; bases unmatched to any gene: 12. The CDR3 loop reads CASTGTGWSRSGNTIYF. In nucleotides, the CDR3 is TGTGCCAGTACCGGGACAGGGTGGTCTCGCTCTGGAAACACCATATATTTT.

Remarks on this clone: Other DNA variants within this sample encode the same CDR3. V gene TRBV27 combines with J gene TRBJ1-6; D is unresolved. Germline V gene sequence: CDR1 MNHEY, CDR2 SMNVEV (reference sequence). The germline V and J ends were trimmed by 4 bases and 1 base, with 2 bases remaining between them. The length of the CDR3 is 13 residues. The CDR3 DNA reads TGTGCCAGCAGTTCGTCCTATAATTCACCCCTCCACTTT. As protein: CASSSSYNSPLHF.

The genes are TRBV6-5 and TRBJ1-2; 7 bases align to TRBD1. The CDR3 extends over 12 amino acids. Per germline, CDR1 MNHEY and CDR2 SVGAGI. J was trimmed by 7 bases and V by 7 bases; bases with no gene match: 6. The CDR3 spells CASKAGGTGYTF. In nucleotides, the CDR3 is TGTGCCAGCAAGGCAGGGGGAACTGGCTACACCTTC.

The rearrangement links TRBV18 to TRBJ2-7; D possibly corresponds to TRBD2 (6 bases). This CDR3 contains 14 residues. V shed 3 bases and J shed 5 bases, with 14 bases lying between them. Germline CDR1 is KGHSH and CDR2 is LQKENI. The CDR3 protein is CASSPAVGGDEQYF. The CDR3 DNA sequence: TGTGCCAGCTCACCCGCGGTAGGAGGGGACGAGCAGTACTTC.

CDR3 loop: CASSLSPTDPNYGYTF. Here the CDR3 DNA reads TGTGCCAGCAGCTTAAGCCCGACAGACCCTAACTATGGCTACACCTTC. The V gene is TRBV7-8, the J gene TRBJ1-2; perhaps TRBD1 as D (5 bases). CDR1 and CDR2 from the germline V gene are SGHVS and FQNEAQ. CDR3 length equals 16 residues. V was cut by 2 bases and J by 0 bases, with 13 bases left in between.